This entry concerns a single T cell receptor (beta chain). In the original analysis: Cell counts per sample came from amplifying reference gene primers. Profiled with immunoSEQ multiplex PCR; TCRdb holds only in-frame clones, not every one. Clonal size and the V and J genes are those of that table, whereas D and trimming came from the DNA. The table lists tens of thousands of clones, roughly 88% of them singletons, with 8% in the top ten. Looked up from germline, CDR1 is SGHRS and CDR2 is YFSETQ. The germline V and J ends were trimmed by 0 bases and 5 bases, with 15 bases remaining between them. The CDR3 is 16 amino acids. The data belong to a study of blood T cell repertoires in COVID-19. Study-wide context: Some COVID-19 samples were acute and others convalescent; all came from the United States, Italy and Spain. PBMCs, B-cell-depleted T cells, or T cells were the source of the cDNA or gDNA that made up the material.

The sequence derives from a man aged 45 to 65 with acute or convalescent COVID-19. Sequenced sample: peripheral blood. This sequence joins TRBV5-1 and TRBJ2-1, with a tentative D call TRBD2 (6 bases). The CDR3 here is CASSLDRLEGNNEQFF. In nucleotides, the CDR3 is TGCGCCAGCAGCTTGGACCGACTAGAGGGTAACAATGAGCAGTTCTTC.